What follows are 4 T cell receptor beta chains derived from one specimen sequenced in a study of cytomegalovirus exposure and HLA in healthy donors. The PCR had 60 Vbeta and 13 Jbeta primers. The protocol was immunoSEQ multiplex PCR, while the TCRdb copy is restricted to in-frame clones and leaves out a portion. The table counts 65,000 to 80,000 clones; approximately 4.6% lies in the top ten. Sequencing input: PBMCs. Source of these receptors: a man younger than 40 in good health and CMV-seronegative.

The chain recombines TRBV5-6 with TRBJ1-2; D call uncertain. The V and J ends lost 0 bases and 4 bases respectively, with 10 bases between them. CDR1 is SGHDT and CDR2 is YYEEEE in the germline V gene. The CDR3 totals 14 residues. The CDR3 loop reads CASSLDREGYGYTF. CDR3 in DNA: TGTGCCAGCAGCTTGGACAGAGAAGGCTATGGCTACACCTTC.

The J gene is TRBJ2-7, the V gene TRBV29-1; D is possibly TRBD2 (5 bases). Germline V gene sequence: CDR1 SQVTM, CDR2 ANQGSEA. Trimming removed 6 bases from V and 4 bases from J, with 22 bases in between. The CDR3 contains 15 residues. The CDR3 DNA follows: TGCAGCGTCCACCTAACCCGGACTTCTGCTTACGAGCAGTACTTC. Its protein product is CSVHLTRTSAYEQYF.

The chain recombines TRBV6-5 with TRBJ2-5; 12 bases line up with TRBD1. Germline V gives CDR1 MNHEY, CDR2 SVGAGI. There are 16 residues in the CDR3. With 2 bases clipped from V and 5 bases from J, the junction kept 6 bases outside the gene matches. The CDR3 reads CASSYVGTGGRETQYF. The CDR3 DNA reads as TGTGCCAGCAGTTACGTAGGGACAGGGGGCCGGGAGACCCAGTACTTC.

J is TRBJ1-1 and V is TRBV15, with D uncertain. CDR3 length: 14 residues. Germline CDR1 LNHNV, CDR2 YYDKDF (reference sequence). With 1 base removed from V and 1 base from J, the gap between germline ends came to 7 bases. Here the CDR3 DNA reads TGTGCCACCAGCAGAGGAACACGGAACACTGAAGCTTTCTTT. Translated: CATSRGTRNTEAFF. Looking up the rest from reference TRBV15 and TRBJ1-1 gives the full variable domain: DAMVIQNPRYQVTQFGKPVTLSCSQTLNHNVMYWYQQKSSQAPKLLFHYYDKDFNNEADTPDNFQSRRPNTSFCFLDIRSPGLGDTAMYLCATSRGTRNTEAFFGQGTRLTVV.